This is a list of T cell receptor beta chains from one sample in a study of response to subunit inactivated influenza vaccine. TCRdb re-analysed the RT-PCR reads in MiXCR, keeping a single row per CDR3 protein. The sample lists hundreds of thousands of distinct CDR3 sequences, about 15% occurring once. The sequences come from PBMCs from blood, collected 14 to 15 days before vaccination. The source of these receptors is a man aged 50 to 59 who received an inactivated influenza vaccine. Both conserved end residues are part of each CDR3. The D gene is left open where the match is weak. Clone size appears in some rows only: once, few, many, or a class for an expanded clone.

d_call: TRBD1
clone_size: few
j_call: TRBJ2-7
v_call: TRBV6-2/TRBV6-3
cdr3_nt: TGTGCCAGCAGGGGACAGGTTTTTAGTCCATGGGAGGACTACGAGCAGTACTTC
cdr3_aa: CASRGQVFSPWEDYEQYF

d_call: NA
clone_size: few
j_call: TRBJ2-5
v_call: TRBV20-1
cdr3_nt: TGCAGTGCTCGAAGACCAGGCGGGGAGACCCAGTACTTC
cdr3_aa: CSARRPGGETQYF

d_call: NA
clone_size: NA
j_call: TRBJ1-6
v_call: TRBV20-1
cdr3_nt: TGCAGTGCTAGAGATGAGCCGCTAAATTCACCCCTCCACTTT
cdr3_aa: CSARDEPLNSPLHF

d_call: NA
clone_size: NA
j_call: TRBJ2-3
v_call: TRBV6-2/TRBV6-3
cdr3_nt: TGTGCCAGCAGTTACCAGGGGACTTCCACAGATACGCAGTATTTT
cdr3_aa: CASSYQGTSTDTQYF

d_call: TRBD1
clone_size: NA
j_call: TRBJ1-2
v_call: TRBV5-8
cdr3_nt: TGTGCCAGCAGACGTTGGACGGGACAGAACTATGGCTACACCTTC
cdr3_aa: CASRRWTGQNYGYTF

d_call: TRBD1
clone_size: few
j_call: TRBJ1-2
v_call: TRBV14
cdr3_nt: TGTGCCAGCAGCCCTCAGGACAGGGGCTATGGCTACACCTTC
cdr3_aa: CASSPQDRGYGYTF

d_call: NA
clone_size: NA
j_call: TRBJ2-3
v_call: TRBV5-1
cdr3_nt: TGCGCCAGCAGCCCGGGGGACCGATACACAGATACGCAGTATTTT
cdr3_aa: CASSPGDRYTDTQYF

d_call: NA
clone_size: many
j_call: TRBJ2-2
v_call: TRBV7-2
cdr3_nt: TGTGCCAGCAGCTTATTTCAGGGCAACACCGGGGAGCTGTTTTTT
cdr3_aa: CASSLFQGNTGELFF

d_call: NA
clone_size: many
j_call: TRBJ2-1
v_call: TRBV5-1
cdr3_nt: TGCGCCAGCAGCGTAGGGTTAGATGAGCAGTTCTTC
cdr3_aa: CASSVGLDEQFF

d_call: TRBD1
clone_size: few
j_call: TRBJ1-2
v_call: TRBV3-1
cdr3_nt: TGTGCCAGCAGCCAAGGACAGGGGGCGCGGTATGGCTACACCTTC
cdr3_aa: CASSQGQGARYGYTF

d_call: NA
clone_size: once
j_call: TRBJ2-5
v_call: TRBV27
cdr3_nt: TGTGCCACGGGAGAAAATCCGCCCCAAGAGACCCAGTACTTC
cdr3_aa: CATGENPPQETQYF

d_call: NA
clone_size: few
j_call: TRBJ2-5
v_call: TRBV6-2/TRBV6-3
cdr3_nt: TGTGCCAGCAGTGCCGAAGGTTCAGAGACCCAGTACTTC
cdr3_aa: CASSAEGSETQYF

d_call: TRBD1
clone_size: few
j_call: TRBJ1-5
v_call: TRBV6-2/TRBV6-3
cdr3_nt: TGTGCCAGCAGTTACCGATCGGGACAGGGGGCAATTAGCAATCAGCCCCAGCATTTT
cdr3_aa: CASSYRSGQGAISNQPQHF

d_call: TRBD2
clone_size: few
j_call: TRBJ2-7
v_call: TRBV12-3/TRBV12-4
cdr3_nt: TGTGCCAGCAGTCCGCGACTAGCGGTCTTCACTGGCGAGCAGTACTTC
cdr3_aa: CASSPRLAVFTGEQYF

d_call: NA
clone_size: NA
j_call: TRBJ2-7
v_call: TRBV20-1
cdr3_nt: TGCAGTGCTAGAGGGGTGCCGGGATCCTACGAGCAGTACTTC
cdr3_aa: CSARGVPGSYEQYF

d_call: NA
clone_size: NA
j_call: TRBJ1-1
v_call: TRBV7-6
cdr3_nt: TGTGCCAGCAGCAGAATCCGGGACACTGAAGCTTTCTTT
cdr3_aa: CASSRIRDTEAFF

d_call: NA
clone_size: few
j_call: TRBJ1-1
v_call: TRBV6-2/TRBV6-3
cdr3_nt: TGTGCCAGCACCGAAGGACCAGGGCACACTGAAGCTTTCTTT
cdr3_aa: CASTEGPGHTEAFF

d_call: NA
clone_size: NA
j_call: TRBJ1-4
v_call: TRBV4-2
cdr3_nt: TGTGCCAGCAGCCAAGCCCAAAGGACAACTAATGAAAAACTGTTTTTT
cdr3_aa: CASSQAQRTTNEKLFF

d_call: NA
clone_size: few
j_call: TRBJ2-3
v_call: TRBV15
cdr3_nt: TGTGCCACCAGCAGAGATGCCGGGGATACGCAGTATTTT
cdr3_aa: CATSRDAGDTQYF

d_call: TRBD2
clone_size: few
j_call: TRBJ2-1
v_call: TRBV30
cdr3_nt: TGTGCCTGGAGTGTAGCGGGAGTCAATGAGCAGTTCTTC
cdr3_aa: CAWSVAGVNEQFF

d_call: TRBD1
clone_size: NA
j_call: TRBJ2-1
v_call: TRBV12-3/TRBV12-4
cdr3_nt: TGTGCCAGCACCATTTCCCAGGGGGTTAGGCAGTTCTTC
cdr3_aa: CASTISQGVRQFF

d_call: TRBD1
clone_size: few
j_call: TRBJ2-7
v_call: TRBV3-1
cdr3_nt: TGTGCCAGCAGCCGAGGACAGGGGACATTTCACGAGCAGTACTTC
cdr3_aa: CASSRGQGTFHEQYF

d_call: NA
clone_size: many
j_call: TRBJ2-7
v_call: TRBV5-6
cdr3_nt: TGTGCCAGCAGCTTGGTTGGGCTGAACAGCGAGCAGTACTTC
cdr3_aa: CASSLVGLNSEQYF

d_call: NA
clone_size: few
j_call: TRBJ2-3
v_call: TRBV20-1
cdr3_nt: TGCAGTGCTAGTATGCTGGGGGATACGCAGTATTTT
cdr3_aa: CSASMLGDTQYF

d_call: NA
clone_size: NA
j_call: TRBJ2-5
v_call: TRBV6-1
cdr3_nt: TGTGCCAGCGGTGGGTACAGTCAAGAGACCCAGTACTTC
cdr3_aa: CASGGYSQETQYF

d_call: NA
clone_size: NA
j_call: TRBJ1-1
v_call: TRBV24-1
cdr3_nt: TGTGCCACCAAACGGGGGGGAAACACTGAAGCTTTCTTT
cdr3_aa: CATKRGGNTEAFF

d_call: NA
clone_size: NA
j_call: TRBJ2-1
v_call: TRBV2
cdr3_nt: TGTGCCAGCAGTCGGGCAGGGAAGGATGAGCAGTTCTTC
cdr3_aa: CASSRAGKDEQFF